The TCR beta chain under discussion was sequenced for a study of blood T cell repertoires in COVID-19. The repertoire was sequenced with immunoSEQ multiplex PCR; TCRdb's copy has only in-frame clones and lacks some. Here the sample spans approximately 180,000 clones, roughly 87% being singletons. The germline CDR1 and CDR2 sequences are LGHDT and YNNKEL (reference sequence). Deletions cut 0 bases from V and 2 bases from J, with 12 bases between. The CDR3 is 16 amino acids. Participant-reported clinical history was the basis for cohort assignment. The V call is TRBV3-1 (or the pseudogene TRBV3-2), the J call TRBJ2-3, with D possibly matching TRBD2 (5 bases). The specimen sequenced was PBMCs or T cells enriched from blood (not recorded which). This receptor was obtained from a woman between 35 and 50 years old with acute COVID-19. CDR3 sequence reads: CASSQDRSADTDTQYF. CDR3 coding DNA: TGTGCCAGCAGCCAAGACCGTTCAGCGGACACAGATACGCAGTATTTT.